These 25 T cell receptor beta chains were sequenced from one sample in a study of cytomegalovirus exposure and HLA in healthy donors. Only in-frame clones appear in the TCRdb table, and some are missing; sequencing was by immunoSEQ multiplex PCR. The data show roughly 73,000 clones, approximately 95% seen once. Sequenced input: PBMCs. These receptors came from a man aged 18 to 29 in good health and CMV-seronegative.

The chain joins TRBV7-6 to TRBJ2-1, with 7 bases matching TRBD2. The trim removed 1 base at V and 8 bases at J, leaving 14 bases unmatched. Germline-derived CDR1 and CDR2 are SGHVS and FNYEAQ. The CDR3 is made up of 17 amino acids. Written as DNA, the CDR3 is TGTGCCAGCAGCTTAGGGGCTTGGGAGGGGTCTATAGATGAGCAGTTCTTC. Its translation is CASSLGAWEGSIDEQFF.

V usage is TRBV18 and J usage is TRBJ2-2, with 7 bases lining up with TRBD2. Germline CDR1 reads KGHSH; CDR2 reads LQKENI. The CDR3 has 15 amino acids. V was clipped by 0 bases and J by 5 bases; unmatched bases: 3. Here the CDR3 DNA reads TGTGCCAGCTCACCACCGCCCGGGGGGACCGGGGAGCTGTTTTTT. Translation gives CASSPPPGGTGELFF.

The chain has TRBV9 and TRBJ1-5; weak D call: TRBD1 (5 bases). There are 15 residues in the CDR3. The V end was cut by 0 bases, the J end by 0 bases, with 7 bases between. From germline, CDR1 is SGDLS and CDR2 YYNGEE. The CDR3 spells CASSVAGNSNQPQHF. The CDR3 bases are TGTGCCAGCAGCGTAGCAGGGAATAGCAATCAGCCCCAGCATTTT.

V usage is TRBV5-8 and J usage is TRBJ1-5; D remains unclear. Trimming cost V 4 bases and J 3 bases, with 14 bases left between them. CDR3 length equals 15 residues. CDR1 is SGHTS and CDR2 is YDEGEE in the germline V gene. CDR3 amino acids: CASSDSGSYNQPQHF. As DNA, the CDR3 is TGTGCCAGCAGCGACTCCGGGTCCTACAATCAGCCCCAGCATTTT.

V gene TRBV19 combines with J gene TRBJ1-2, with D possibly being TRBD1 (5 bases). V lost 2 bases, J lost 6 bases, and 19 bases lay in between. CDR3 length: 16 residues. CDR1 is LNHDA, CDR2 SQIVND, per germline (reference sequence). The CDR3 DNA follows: TGTGCCAGTAGTATAAGGGGTATTAGCGGGGTGCATGGCTACACCTTC. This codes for CASSIRGISGVHGYTF.

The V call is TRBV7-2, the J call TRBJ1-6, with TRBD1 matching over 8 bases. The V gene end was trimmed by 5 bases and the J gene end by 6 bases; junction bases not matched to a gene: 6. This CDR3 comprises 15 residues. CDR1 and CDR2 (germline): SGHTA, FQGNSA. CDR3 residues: CASSLLGQVNSPLHF. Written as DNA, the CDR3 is TGTGCCAGCAGCCTGCTGGGACAGGTTAATTCACCCCTCCACTTT.

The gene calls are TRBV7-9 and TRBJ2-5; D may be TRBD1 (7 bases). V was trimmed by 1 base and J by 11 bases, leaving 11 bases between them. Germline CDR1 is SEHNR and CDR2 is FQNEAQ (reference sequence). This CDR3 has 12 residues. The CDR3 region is CASSLDAGQQYF. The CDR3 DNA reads TGTGCCAGCAGCTTAGATGCGGGACAGCAGTACTTC.

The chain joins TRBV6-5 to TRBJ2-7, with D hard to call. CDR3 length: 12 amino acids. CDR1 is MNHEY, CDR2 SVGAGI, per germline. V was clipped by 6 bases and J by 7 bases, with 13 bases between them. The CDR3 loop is CASSPPSPEQYF. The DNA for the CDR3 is TGTGCCAGCAGCCCACCTAGTCCGGAGCAGTACTTC.

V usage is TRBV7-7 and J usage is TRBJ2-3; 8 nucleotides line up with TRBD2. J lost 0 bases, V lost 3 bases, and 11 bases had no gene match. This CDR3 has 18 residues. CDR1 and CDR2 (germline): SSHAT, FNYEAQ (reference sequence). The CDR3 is CASSLRVAGFSSTDTQYF. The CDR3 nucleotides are TGTGCCAGCAGCTTGCGGGTAGCGGGGTTCTCTAGCACAGATACGCAGTATTTT.

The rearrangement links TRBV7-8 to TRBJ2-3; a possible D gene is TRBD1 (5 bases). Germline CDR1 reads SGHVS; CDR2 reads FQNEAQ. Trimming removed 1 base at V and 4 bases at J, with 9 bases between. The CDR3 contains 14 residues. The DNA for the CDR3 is TGTGCCAGCAGCTTAGAGGGGCCCCCAGATACGCAGTATTTT. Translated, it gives CASSLEGPPDTQYF.

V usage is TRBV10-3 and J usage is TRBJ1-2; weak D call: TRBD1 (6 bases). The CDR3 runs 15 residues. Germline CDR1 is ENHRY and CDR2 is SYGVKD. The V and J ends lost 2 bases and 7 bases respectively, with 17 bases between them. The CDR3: CAISEGGAALAGYTF. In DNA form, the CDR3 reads TGTGCCATCAGTGAGGGGGGGGCGGCCTTAGCTGGCTACACCTTC.

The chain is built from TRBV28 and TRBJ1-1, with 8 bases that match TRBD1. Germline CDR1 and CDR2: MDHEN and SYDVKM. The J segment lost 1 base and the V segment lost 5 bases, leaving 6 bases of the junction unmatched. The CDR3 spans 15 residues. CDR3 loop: CASSLQGVANTEAFF. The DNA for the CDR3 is TGTGCCAGCAGTCTACAGGGGGTGGCGAACACTGAAGCTTTCTTT.

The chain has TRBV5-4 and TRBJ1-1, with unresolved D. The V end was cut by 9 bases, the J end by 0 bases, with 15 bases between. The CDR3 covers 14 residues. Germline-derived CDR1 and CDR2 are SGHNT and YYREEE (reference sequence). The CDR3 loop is CATSGTVMNTEAFF. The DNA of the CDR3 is TGTGCCACCTCGGGAACAGTCATGAACACTGAAGCTTTCTTT.

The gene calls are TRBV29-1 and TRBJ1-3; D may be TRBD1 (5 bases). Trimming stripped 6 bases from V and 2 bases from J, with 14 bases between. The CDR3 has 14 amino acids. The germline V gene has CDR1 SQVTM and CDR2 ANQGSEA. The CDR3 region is CSVRVLSPGNTIYF. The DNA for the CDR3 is TGCAGCGTCAGGGTTTTATCACCTGGAAACACCATATATTTT.

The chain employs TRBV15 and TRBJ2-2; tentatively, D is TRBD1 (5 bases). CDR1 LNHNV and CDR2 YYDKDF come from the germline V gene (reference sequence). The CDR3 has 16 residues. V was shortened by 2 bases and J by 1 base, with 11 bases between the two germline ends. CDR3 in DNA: TGTGCCACCAGCAGACAGGGAATTGGGAACACCGGGGAGCTGTTTTTT. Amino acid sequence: CATSRQGIGNTGELFF.

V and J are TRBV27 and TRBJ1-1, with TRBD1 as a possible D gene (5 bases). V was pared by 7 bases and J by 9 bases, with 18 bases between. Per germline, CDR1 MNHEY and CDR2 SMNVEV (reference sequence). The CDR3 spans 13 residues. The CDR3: CASTTLGTAKAFF. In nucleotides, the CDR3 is TGTGCCAGCACCACCCTCGGGACTGCAAAAGCTTTCTTT.

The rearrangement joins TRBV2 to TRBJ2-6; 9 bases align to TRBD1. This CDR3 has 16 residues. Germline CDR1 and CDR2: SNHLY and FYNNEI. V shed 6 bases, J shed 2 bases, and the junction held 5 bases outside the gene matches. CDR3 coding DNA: TGTGCCAGCAGGGGGGACAGGGCGGCTGGGGCCAACGTCCTGACTTTC. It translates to CASRGDRAAGANVLTF. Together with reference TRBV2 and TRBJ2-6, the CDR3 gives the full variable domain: EPEVTQTPSHQVTQMGQEVILRCVPISNHLYFYWYRQILGQKVEFLVSFYNNEISEKSEIFDDQFSVERPDGSNFTLKIRSTKLEDSAMYFCASRGDRAAGANVLTFGAGSRLTVL.

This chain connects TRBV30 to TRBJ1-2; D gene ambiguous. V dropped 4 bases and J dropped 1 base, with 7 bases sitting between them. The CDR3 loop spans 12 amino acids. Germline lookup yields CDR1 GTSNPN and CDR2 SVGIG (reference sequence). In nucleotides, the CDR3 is TGTGCCTGGAATCCAGATAACTATGGCTACACCTTC. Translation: CAWNPDNYGYTF.

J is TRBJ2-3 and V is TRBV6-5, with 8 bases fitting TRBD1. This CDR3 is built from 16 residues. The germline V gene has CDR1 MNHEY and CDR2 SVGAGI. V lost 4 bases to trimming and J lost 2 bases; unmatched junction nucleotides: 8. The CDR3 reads CASSSPGTGNTDTQYF. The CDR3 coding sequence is TGTGCCAGCAGTTCCCCCGGGACAGGAAACACAGATACGCAGTATTTT.

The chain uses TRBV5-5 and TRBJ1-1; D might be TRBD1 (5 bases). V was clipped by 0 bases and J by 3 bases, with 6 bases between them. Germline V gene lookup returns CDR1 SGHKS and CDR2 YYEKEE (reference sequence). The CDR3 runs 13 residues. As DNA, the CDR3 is TGTGCCAGCAGCTTGGGGGGGGACACTGAAGCTTTCTTT. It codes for CASSLGGDTEAFF. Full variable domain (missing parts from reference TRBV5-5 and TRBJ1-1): DAGVTQSPTHLIKTRGQQVTLRCSPISGHKSVSWYQQVLGQGPQFIFQYYEKEERGRGNFPDRFSARQFPNYSSELNVNALLLGDSALYLCASSLGGDTEAFFGQGTRLTVV.

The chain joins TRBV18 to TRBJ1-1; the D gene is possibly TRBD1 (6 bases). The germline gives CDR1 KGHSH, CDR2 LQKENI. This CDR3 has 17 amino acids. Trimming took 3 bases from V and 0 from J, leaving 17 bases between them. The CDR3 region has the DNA TGTGCCAGCTCACCCCCAGCAGGGGCCCACATGAACACTGAAGCTTTCTTT. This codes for CASSPPAGAHMNTEAFF.

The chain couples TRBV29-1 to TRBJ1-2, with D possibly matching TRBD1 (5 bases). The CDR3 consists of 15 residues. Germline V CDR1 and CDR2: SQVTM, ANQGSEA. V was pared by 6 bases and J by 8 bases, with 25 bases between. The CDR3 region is CSVMKLEEGPGGYTF. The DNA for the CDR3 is TGCAGCGTGATGAAACTTGAGGAGGGGCCTGGGGGCTACACCTTC.

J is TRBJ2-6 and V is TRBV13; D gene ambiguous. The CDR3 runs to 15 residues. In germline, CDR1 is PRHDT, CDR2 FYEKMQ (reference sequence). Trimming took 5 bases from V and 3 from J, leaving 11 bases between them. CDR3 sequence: CASSPRAFGANVLTF. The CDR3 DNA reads TGTGCCAGCAGCCCCAGAGCGTTTGGGGCCAACGTCCTGACTTTC. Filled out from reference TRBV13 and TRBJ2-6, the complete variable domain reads AAGVIQSPRHLIKEKRETATLKCYPIPRHDTVYWYQQGPGQDPQFLISFYEKMQSDKGSIPDRFSAQQFSDYHSELNMSSLELGDSALYFCASSPRAFGANVLTFGAGSRLTVL.

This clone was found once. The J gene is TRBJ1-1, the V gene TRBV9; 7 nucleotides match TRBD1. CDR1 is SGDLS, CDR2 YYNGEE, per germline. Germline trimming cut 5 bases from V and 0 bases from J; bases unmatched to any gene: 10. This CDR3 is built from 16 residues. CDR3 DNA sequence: TGTGCCAGCAGAGATCCCAGGGGACAGTTGAACACTGAAGCTTTCTTT. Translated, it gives CASRDPRGQLNTEAFF.

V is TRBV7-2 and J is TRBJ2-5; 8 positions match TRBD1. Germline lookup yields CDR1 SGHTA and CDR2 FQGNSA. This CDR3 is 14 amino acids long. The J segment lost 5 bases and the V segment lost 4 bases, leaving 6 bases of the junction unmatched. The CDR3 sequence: CASSSTGGRETQYF. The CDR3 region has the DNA TGTGCCAGCAGCTCAACAGGGGGTCGGGAGACCCAGTACTTC.